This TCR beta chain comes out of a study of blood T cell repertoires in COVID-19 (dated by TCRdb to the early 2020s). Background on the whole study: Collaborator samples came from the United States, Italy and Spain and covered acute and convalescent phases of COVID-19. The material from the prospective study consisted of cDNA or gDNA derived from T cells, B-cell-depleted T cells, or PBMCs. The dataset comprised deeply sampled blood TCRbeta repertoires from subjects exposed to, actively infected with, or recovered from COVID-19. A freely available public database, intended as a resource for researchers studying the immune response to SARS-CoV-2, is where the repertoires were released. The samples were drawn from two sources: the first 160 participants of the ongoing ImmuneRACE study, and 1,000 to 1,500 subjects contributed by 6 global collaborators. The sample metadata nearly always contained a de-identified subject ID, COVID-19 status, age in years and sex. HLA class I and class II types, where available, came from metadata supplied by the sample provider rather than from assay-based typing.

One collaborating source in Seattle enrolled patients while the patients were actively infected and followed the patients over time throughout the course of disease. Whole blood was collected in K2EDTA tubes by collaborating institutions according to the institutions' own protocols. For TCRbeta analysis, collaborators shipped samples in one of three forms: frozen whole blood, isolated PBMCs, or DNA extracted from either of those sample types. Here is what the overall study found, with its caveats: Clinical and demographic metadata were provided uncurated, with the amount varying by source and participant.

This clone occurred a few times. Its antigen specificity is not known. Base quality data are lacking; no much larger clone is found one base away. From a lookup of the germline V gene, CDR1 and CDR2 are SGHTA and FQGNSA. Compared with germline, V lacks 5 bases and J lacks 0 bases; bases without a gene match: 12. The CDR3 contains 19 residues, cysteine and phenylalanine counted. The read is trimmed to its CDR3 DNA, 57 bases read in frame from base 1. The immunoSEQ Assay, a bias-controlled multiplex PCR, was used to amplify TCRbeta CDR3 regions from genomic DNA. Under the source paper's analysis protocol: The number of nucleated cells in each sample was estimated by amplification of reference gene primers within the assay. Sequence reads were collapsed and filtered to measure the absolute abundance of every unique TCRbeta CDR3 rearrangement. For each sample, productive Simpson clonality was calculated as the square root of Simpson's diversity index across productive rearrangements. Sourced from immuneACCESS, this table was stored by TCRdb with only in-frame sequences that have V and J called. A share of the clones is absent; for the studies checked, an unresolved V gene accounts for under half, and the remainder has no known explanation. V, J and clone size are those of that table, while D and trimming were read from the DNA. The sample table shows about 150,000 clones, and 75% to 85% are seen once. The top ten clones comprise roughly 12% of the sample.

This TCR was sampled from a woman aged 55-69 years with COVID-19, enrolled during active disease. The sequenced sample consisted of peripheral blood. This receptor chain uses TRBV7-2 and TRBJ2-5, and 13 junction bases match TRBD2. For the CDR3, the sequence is CASSTRLAGGPSYQETQYF. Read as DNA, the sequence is TGTGCCAGCAGCACCCGACTAGCGGGGGGTCCTTCGTACCAAGAGACCCAGTACTTC.